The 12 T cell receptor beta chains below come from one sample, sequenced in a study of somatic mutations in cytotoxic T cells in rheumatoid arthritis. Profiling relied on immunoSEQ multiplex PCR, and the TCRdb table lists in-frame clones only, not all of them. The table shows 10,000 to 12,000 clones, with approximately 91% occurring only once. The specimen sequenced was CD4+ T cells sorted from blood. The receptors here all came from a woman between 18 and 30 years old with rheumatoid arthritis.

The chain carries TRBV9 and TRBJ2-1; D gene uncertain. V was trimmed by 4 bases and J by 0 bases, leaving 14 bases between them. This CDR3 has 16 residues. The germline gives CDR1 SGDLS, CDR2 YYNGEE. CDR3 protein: CASSTGRLSSYNEQFF. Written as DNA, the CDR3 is TGTGCCAGCAGCACGGGTCGCTTGAGCTCCTACAATGAGCAGTTCTTC.

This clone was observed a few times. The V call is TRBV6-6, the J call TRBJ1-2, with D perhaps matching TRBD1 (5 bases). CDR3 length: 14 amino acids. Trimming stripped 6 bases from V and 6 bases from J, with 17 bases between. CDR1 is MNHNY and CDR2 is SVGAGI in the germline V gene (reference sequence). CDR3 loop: CASSGVDRGDGYTF. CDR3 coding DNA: TGTGCCAGCAGCGGAGTTGACAGAGGCGATGGCTACACCTTC.

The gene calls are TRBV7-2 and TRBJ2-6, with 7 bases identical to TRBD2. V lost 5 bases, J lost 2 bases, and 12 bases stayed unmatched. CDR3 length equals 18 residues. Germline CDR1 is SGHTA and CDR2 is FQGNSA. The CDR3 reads CASSTPRPGGTGANVLTF. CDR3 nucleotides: TGTGCCAGCAGCACTCCGCGTCCGGGGGGAACTGGGGCCAACGTCCTGACTTTC.

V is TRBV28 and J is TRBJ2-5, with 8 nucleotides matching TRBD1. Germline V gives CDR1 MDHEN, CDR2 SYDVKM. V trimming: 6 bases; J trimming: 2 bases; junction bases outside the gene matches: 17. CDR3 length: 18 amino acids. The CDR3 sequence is CASSLGSLLWTGQETQYF. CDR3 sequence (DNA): TGTGCCAGCAGCCTCGGGAGCTTACTATGGACAGGGCAAGAGACCCAGTACTTC.

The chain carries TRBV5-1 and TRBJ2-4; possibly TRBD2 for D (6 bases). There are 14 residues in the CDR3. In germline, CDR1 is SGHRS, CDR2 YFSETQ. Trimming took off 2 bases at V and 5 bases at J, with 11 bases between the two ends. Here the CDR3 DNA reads TGCGCCAGCAGCTTTGGAGGGGATGAAAACATTCAGTACTTC. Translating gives CASSFGGDENIQYF.

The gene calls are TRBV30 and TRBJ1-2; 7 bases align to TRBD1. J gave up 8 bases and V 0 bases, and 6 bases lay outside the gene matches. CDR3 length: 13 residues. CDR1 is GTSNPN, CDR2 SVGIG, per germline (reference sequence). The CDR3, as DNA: TGTGCCTGGAGTGTAGGACAGGCGAGCGGCTACACCTTC. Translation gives CAWSVGQASGYTF.

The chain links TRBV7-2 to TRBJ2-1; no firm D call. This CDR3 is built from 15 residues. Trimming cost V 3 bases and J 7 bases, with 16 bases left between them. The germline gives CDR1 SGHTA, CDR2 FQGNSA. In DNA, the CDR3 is TGTGCCAGCAGCTTCTCCTCTAACCTCAGGAATGAGCAGTTCTTC. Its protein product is CASSFSSNLRNEQFF.

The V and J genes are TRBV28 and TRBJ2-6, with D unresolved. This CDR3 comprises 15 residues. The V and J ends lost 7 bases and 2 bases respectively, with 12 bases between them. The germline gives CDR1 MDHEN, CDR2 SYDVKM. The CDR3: CASTPGGPGANVLTF. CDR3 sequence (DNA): TGTGCCAGCACCCCAGGTGGCCCTGGGGCCAACGTCCTGACTTTC. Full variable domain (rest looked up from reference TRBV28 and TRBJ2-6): DVKVTQSSRYLVKRTGEKVFLECVQDMDHENMFWYRQDPGLGLRLIYFSYDVKMKEKGDIPEGYSVSREKKERFSLILESASTNQTSMYLCASTPGGPGANVLTFGAGSRLTVL.

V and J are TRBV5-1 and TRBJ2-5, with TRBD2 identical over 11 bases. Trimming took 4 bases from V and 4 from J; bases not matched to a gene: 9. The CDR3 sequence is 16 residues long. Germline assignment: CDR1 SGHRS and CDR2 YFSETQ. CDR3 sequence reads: CASSINSGGAGETQYF. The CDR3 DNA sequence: TGCGCCAGCAGCATCAATAGCGGGGGGGCAGGAGAGACCCAGTACTTC.

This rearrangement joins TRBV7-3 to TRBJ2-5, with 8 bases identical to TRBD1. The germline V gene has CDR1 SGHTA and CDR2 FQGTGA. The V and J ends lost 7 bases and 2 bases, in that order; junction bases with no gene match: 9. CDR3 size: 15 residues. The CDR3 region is CASTLTGAGQETQYF. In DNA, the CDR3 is TGTGCCAGCACCTTGACAGGGGCGGGACAAGAGACCCAGTACTTC.

In DNA form, the CDR3 reads TGTGCCAGCAGCGAGGAATTGGGCAAAAACATTCAGTACTTC. Protein: CASSEELGKNIQYF. The V call is TRBV2, the J call TRBJ2-4; D call uncertain. The CDR3 loop spans 14 amino acids. Trimming stripped 6 bases from V and 3 bases from J, with 12 bases between. In germline, CDR1 is SNHLY, CDR2 FYNNEI. Looking up the rest from reference TRBV2 and TRBJ2-4 gives the full variable domain: EPEVTQTPSHQVTQMGQEVILRCVPISNHLYFYWYRQILGQKVEFLVSFYNNEISEKSEIFDDQFSVERPDGSNFTLKIRSTKLEDSAMYFCASSEELGKNIQYFGAGTRLSVL.

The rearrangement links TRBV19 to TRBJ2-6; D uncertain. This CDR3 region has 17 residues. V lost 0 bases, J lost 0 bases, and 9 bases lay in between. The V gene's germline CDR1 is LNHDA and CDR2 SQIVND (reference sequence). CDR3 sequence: CASSIDAVTSGANVLTF. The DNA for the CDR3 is TGTGCCAGTAGTATAGATGCGGTGACCTCTGGGGCCAACGTCCTGACTTTC.